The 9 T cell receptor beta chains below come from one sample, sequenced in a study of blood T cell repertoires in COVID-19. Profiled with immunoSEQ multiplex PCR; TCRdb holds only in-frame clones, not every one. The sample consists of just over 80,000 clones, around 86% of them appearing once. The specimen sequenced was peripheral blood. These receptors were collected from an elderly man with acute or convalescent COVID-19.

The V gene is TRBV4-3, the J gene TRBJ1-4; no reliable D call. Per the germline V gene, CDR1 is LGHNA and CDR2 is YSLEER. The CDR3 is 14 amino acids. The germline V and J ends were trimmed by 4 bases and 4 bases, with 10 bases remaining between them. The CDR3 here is CASSPGPFNEKLFF. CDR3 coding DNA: TGCGCCAGCAGCCCAGGCCCCTTTAATGAAAAACTGTTTTTT.

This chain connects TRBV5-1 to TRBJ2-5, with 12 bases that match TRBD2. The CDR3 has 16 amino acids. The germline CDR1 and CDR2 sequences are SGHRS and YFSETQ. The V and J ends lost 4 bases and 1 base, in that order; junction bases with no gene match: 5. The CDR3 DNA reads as TGCGCCAGCAGCCTAGGACTAGCGGGACCCCAAGAGACCCAGTACTTC. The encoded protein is CASSLGLAGPQETQYF. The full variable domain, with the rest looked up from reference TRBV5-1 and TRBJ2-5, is KAGVTQTPRYLIKTRGQQVTLSCSPISGHRSVSWYQQTPGQGLQFLFEYFSETQRNKGNFPGRFSGRQFSNSRSEMNVSTLELGDSALYLCASSLGLAGPQETQYFGPGTRLLVL.

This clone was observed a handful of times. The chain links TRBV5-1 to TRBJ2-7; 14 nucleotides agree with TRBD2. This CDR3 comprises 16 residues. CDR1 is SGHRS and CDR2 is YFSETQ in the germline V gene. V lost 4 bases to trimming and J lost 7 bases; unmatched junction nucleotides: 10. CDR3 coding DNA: TGCGCCAGCAGCCGACTAGCGGGAGGGCCGAAAGGGGAGCAGTACTTC. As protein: CASSRLAGGPKGEQYF.

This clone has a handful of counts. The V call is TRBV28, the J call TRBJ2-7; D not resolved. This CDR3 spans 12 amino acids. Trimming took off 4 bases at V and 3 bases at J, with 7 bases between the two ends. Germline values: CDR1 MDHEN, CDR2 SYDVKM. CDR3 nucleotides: TGTGCCAGCAGTTGGGCAGGCTACGAGCAGTACTTC. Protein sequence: CASSWAGYEQYF.

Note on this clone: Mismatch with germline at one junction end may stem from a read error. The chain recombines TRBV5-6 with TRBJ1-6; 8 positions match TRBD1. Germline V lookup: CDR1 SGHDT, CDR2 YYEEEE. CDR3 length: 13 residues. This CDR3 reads CASSFQPGTGDFF. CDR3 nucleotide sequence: TGTGCCAGCAGCTTCCAGCCAGGGACAGGTGATTTTTTT.

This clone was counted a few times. Written as DNA, the CDR3 is TGTGCCAGCAGTCAGGGTGGGCGGAGCTCCTACAATGAGCAGTTCTTC. Translating it yields CASSQGGRSSYNEQFF. This chain uses TRBV11-3 with TRBJ2-1; D is possibly TRBD1 (5 bases). The CDR3 is 16 residues long. Germline V gene sequence: CDR1 SGHNT, CDR2 YENEEA. V dropped 6 bases and J dropped 0 bases, with 15 bases sitting between them.

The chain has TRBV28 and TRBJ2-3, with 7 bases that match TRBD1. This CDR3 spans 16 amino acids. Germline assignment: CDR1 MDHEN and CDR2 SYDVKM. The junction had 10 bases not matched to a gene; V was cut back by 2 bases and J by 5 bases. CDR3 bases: TGTGCCAGCAGTTTACCCGTAACAGGGGCGGGAGATACGCAGTATTTT. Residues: CASSLPVTGAGDTQYF.

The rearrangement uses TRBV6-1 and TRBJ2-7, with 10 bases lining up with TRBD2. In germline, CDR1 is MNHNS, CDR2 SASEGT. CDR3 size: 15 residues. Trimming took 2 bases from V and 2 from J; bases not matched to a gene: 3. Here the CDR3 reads CASSESLAGAYEQYF. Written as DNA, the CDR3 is TGTGCCAGCAGTGAAAGTCTAGCGGGAGCCTACGAGCAGTACTTC.

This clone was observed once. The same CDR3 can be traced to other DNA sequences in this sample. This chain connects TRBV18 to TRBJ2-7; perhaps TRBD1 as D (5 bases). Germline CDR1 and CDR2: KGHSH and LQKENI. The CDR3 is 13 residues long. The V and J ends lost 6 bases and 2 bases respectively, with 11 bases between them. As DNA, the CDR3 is TGTGCCAGCTCGCCCGACAGAACCTACGAGCAGTACTTC. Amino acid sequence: CASSPDRTYEQYF.